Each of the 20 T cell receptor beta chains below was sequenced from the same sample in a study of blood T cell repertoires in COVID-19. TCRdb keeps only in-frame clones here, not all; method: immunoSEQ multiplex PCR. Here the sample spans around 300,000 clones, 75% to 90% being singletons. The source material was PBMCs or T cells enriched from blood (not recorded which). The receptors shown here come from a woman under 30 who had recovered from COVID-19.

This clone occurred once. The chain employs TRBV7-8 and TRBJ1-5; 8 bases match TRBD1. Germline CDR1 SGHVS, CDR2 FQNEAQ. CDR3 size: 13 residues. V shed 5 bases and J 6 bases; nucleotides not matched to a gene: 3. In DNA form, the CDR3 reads TGTGCCAGCAGCCCGGACAGGGTTCAGCCCCAGCATTTT. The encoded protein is CASSPDRVQPQHF.

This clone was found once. CDR3 sequence: CASSTQQGQETQYF. The DNA for the CDR3 is TGCGCCAGCAGTACACAACAGGGCCAAGAGACCCAGTACTTC. The chain carries TRBV5-1 and TRBJ2-5; D may be TRBD1 (6 bases). CDR1 is SGHRS and CDR2 is YFSETQ in the germline V gene. V shed 5 bases and J shed 1 base, with 12 bases lying between them. This CDR3 has 14 amino acids.

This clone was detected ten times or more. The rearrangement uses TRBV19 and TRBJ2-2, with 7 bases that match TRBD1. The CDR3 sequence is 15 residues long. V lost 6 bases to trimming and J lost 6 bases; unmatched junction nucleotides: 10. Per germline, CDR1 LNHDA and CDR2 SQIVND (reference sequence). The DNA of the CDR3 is TGTGCCAGTAGACGGGGAACAGGGGACGCCGGGGAGCTGTTTTTT. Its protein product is CASRRGTGDAGELFF. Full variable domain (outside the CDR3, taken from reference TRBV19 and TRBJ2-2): DGGITQSPKYLFRKEGQNVTLSCEQNLNHDAMYWYRQDPGQGLRLIYYSQIVNDFQKGDIAEGYSVSREKKESFPLTVTSAQKNPTAFYLCASRRGTGDAGELFFGEGSRLTVL.

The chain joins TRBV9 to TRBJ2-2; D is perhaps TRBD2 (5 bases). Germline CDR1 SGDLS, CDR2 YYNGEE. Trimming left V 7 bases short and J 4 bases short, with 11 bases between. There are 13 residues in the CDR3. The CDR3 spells CASGTTSTGELFF. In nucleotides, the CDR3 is TGTGCCAGCGGCACTACTAGCACCGGGGAGCTGTTTTTT.

The CDR3 nucleotides read TGTGCCAGCAGCCATTTTCCCCGGGATTCACCCCTCCACTTT. Residues: CASSHFPRDSPLHF. The V and J genes are TRBV3-1 (or the pseudogene TRBV3-2) and TRBJ1-6; D is ambiguous. CDR3 size: 14 residues. V was cut by 3 bases and J by 8 bases, with 11 bases left in between. Germline CDR1 is LGHDT and CDR2 is YNNKEL (reference sequence).

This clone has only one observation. The CDR3 nucleotides read TGTGCCAGCAGGGGACTAGCGGGGGACCACGAGCAGTACTTC. It is translated as CASRGLAGDHEQYF. The chain couples TRBV2 to TRBJ2-7, with TRBD2 identical over 14 bases. The junction had 3 bases not matched to a gene; V was cut back by 6 bases and J by 5 bases. The germline CDR1 and CDR2 sequences are SNHLY and FYNNEI. The CDR3 extends over 14 amino acids.

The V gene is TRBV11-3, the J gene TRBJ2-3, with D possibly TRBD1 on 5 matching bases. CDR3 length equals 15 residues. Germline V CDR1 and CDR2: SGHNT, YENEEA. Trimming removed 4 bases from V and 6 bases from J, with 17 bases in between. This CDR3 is CASSWGSADVDTQYF. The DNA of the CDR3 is TGTGCCAGCAGCTGGGGCAGTGCTGATGTGGATACGCAGTATTTT.

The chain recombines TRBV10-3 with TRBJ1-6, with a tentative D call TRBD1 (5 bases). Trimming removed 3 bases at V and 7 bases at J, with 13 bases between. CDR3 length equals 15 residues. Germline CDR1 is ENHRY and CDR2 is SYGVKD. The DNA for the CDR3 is TGTGCCATCAGTGAATCGACAGACCCCAATTCACCCCTCCACTTT. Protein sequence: CAISESTDPNSPLHF.

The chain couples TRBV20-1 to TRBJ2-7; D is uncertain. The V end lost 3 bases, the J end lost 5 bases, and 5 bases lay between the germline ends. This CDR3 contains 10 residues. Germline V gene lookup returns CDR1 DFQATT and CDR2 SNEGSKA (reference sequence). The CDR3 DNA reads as TGCAGTGCTAGCAGGAACGAGCAGTACTTC. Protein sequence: CSASRNEQYF.

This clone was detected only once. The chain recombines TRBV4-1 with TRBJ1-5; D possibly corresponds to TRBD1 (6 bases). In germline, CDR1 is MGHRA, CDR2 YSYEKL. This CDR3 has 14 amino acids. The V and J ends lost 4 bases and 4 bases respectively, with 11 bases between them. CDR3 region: CASSPGGPNQPQHF. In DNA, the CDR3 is TGCGCCAGCAGCCCGGGGGGCCCTAATCAGCCCCAGCATTTT.

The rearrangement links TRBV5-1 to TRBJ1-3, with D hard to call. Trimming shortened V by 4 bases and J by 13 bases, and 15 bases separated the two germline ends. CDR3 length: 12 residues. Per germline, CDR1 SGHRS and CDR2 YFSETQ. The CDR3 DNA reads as TGCGCCAGCAGCGCGGGTTCTAAAGGGATATATTTT. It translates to CASSAGSKGIYF.

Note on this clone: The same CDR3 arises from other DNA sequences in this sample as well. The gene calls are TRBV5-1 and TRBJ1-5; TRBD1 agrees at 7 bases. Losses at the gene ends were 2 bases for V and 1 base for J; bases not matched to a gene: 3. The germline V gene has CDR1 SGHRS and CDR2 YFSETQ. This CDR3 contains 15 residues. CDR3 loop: CASSLTGVSNQPQHF. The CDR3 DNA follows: TGCGCCAGCAGCTTAACAGGGGTGAGCAATCAGCCCCAGCATTTT.

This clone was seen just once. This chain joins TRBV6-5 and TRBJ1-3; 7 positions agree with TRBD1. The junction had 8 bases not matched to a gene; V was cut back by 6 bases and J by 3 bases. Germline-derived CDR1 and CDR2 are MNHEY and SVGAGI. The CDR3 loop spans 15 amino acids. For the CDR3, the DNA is TGTGCCAGCAGACCCGCCGACAGGGTTGGAAACACCATATATTTT. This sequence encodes CASRPADRVGNTIYF.

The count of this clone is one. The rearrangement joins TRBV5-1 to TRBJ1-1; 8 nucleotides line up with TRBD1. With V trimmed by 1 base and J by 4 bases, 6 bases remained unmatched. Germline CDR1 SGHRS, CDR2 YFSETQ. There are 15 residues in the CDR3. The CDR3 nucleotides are TGCGCCAGCAGCTTGACAGGGGGTGAGAGCACTGAAGCTTTCTTT. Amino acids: CASSLTGGESTEAFF.

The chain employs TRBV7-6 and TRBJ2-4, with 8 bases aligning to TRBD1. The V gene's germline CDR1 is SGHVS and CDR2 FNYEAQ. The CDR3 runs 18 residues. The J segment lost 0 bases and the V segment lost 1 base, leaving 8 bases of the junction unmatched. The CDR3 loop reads CASSLVGQGLLAKNIQYF. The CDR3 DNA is TGTGCCAGCAGCTTAGTCGGACAGGGCTTACTAGCCAAAAACATTCAGTACTTC.

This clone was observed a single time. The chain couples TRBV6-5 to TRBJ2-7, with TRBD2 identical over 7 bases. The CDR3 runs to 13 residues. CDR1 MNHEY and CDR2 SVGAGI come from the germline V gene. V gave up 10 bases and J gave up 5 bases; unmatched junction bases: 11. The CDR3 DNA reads TGTGCCACAACCCGGCCAGGGAGGGACGAGCAGTACTTC. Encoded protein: CATTRPGRDEQYF.

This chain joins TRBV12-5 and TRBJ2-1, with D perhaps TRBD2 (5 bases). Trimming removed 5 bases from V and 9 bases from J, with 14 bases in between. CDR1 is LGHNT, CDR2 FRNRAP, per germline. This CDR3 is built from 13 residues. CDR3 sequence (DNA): TGTGCTAGTGGTCTTGGGTTCAGCGGTGAGCAGTTCTTC. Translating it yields CASGLGFSGEQFF.

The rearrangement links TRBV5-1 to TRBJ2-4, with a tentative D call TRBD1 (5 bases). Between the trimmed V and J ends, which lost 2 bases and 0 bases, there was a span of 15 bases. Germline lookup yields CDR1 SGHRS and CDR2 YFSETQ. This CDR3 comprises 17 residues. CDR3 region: CASSLSFSTVAKNIQYF. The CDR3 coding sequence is TGCGCCAGCAGCTTATCATTTTCGACAGTAGCCAAAAACATTCAGTACTTC. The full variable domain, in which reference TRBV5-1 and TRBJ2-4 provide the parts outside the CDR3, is KAGVTQTPRYLIKTRGQQVTLSCSPISGHRSVSWYQQTPGQGLQFLFEYFSETQRNKGNFPGRFSGRQFSNSRSEMNVSTLELGDSALYLCASSLSFSTVAKNIQYFGAGTRLSVL.

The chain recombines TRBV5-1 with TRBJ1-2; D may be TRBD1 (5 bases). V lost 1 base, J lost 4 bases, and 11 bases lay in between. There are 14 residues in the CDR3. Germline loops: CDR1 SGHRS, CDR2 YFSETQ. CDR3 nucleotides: TGCGCCAGCAGCTTGCAAGGGGCCCCCTATGGCTACACCTTC. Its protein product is CASSLQGAPYGYTF.

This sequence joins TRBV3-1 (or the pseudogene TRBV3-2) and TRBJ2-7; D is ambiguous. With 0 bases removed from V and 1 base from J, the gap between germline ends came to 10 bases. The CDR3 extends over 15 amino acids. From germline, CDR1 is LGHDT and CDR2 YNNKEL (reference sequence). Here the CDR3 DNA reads TGTGCCAGCAGCCAAGATCTCTCGAGATCCTACGAGCAGTACTTC. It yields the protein CASSQDLSRSYEQYF.